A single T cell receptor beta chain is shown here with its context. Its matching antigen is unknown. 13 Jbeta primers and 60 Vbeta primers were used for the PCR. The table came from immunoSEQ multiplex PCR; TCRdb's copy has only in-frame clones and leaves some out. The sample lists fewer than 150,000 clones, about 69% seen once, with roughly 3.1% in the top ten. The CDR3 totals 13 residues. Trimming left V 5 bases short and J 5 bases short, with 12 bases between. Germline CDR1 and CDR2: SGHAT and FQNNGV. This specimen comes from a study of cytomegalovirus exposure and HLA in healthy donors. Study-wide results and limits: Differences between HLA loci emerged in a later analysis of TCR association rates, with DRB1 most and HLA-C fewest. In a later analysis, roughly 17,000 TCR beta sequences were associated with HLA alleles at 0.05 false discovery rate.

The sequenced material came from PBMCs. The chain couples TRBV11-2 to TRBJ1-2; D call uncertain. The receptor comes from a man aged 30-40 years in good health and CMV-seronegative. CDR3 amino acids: CASSATGIYGYTF. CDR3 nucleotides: TGTGCCAGCAGCGCGACGGGAATTTATGGCTACACCTTC.